What follows is one TCR beta chain and its context. Its antigen is currently unknown. The germline V gene has CDR1 SGHNT and CDR2 YYREEE (reference sequence). The CDR3 extends over 16 amino acids. Deletions cut 2 bases from V and 1 base from J, with 15 bases between. Clones were read by immunoSEQ multiplex PCR, and TCRdb kept only the in-frame ones, dropping some. The profile shows under 1,100,000 clones, roughly 74% of them singletons. This entry belongs to a study of shared clonotypes between healthy human individuals. Study findings and constraints: Researchers sampled only blood; tissue repertoires likely differ.

Recent acute infections and vaccinations were absent in the healthy HIV-negative adult donors. Division of CD4+ cells produced a CD45RA+ naive subset and a CD45RA-negative memory subset. The V gene is TRBV5-4, the J gene TRBJ1-1; D is perhaps TRBD1 (5 bases). The sample taken for sequencing was memory CD4+ T cells from PBMCs. The subset denotes: CD45RA-negative fraction. The TCR comes from a man aged 18 to 29 in good health. Some clones in this sample may be carry-over from other donors' samples. The CDR3, as DNA: TGTGCCAGCAGCTTTTTGGGGCAGGGAAGGAACACTGAAGCTTTCTTT. This sequence encodes CASSFLGQGRNTEAFF.